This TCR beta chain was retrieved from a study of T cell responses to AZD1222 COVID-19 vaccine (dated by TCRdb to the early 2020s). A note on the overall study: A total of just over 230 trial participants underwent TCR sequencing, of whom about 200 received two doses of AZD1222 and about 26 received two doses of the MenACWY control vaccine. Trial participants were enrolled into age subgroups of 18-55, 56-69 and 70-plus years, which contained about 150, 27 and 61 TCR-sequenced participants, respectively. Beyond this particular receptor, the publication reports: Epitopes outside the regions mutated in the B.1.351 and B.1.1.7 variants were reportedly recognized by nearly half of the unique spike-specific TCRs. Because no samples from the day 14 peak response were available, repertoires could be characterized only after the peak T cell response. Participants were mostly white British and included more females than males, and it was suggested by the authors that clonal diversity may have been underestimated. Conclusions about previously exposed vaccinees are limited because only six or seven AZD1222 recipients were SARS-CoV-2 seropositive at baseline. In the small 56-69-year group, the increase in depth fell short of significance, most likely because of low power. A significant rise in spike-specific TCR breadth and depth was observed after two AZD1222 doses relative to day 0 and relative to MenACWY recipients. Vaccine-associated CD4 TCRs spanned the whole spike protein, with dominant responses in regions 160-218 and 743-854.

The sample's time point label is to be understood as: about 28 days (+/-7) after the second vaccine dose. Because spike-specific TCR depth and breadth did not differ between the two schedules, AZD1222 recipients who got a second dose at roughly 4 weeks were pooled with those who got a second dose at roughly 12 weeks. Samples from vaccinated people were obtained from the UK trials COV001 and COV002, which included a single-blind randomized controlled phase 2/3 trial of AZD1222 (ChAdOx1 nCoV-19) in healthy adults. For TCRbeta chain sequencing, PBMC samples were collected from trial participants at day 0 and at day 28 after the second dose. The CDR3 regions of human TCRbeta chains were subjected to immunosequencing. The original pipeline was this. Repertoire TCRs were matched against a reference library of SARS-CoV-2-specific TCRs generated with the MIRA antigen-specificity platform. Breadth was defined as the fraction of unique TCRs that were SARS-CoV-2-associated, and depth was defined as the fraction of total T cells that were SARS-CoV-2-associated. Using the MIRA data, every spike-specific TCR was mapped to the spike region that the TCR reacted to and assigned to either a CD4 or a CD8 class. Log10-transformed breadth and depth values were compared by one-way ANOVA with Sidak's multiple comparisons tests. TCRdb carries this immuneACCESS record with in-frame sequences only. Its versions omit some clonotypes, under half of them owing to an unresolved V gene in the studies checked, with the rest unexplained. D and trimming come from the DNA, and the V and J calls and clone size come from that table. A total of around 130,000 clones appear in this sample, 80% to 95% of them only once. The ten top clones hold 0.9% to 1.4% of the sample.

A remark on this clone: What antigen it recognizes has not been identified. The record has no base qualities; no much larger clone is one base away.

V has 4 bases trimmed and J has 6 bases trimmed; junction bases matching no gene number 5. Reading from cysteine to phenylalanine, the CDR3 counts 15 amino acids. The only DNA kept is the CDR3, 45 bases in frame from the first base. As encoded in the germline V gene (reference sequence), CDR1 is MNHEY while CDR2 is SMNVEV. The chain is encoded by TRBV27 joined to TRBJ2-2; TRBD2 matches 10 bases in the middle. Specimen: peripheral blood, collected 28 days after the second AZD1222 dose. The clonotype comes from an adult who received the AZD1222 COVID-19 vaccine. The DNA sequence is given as TGTGCCAGCAGTTCTCTAGCGGGAGTGGCCGGGGAGCTGTTTTTT. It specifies CASSSLAGVAGELFF.